What follows describes a single TCR beta chain. The data originate from a study of OX40 agonist ivuxolimab in advanced cancers. Autoimmune disease history or systemic immunosuppression led to patient exclusion. Clones were sequenced by immunoSEQ multiplex PCR, and TCRdb holds only the in-frame ones, with some missing. The data hold about 6,700 clones, with less than 95% observed a single time. Between the trimmed V and J ends, which lost 0 bases and 2 bases, there was a span of 16 bases. The CDR3 has 17 amino acids. Germline loops: CDR1 MNHNS, CDR2 SASEGT. The source is an adult with an advanced solid tumor such as melanoma, head and neck, liver or kidney cancer. The sequenced sample was CD4+ or CD8+ T cells sorted from blood, obtained in a trial of the OX40 agonist ivuxolimab. J is TRBJ1-2 and V is TRBV6-1, with D possibly being TRBD1 (6 bases). The CDR3 loop is CASSEALTGQENYGYTF. CDR3 DNA: TGTGCCAGCAGTGAAGCTCTAACAGGGCAGGAGAACTATGGCTACACCTTC.